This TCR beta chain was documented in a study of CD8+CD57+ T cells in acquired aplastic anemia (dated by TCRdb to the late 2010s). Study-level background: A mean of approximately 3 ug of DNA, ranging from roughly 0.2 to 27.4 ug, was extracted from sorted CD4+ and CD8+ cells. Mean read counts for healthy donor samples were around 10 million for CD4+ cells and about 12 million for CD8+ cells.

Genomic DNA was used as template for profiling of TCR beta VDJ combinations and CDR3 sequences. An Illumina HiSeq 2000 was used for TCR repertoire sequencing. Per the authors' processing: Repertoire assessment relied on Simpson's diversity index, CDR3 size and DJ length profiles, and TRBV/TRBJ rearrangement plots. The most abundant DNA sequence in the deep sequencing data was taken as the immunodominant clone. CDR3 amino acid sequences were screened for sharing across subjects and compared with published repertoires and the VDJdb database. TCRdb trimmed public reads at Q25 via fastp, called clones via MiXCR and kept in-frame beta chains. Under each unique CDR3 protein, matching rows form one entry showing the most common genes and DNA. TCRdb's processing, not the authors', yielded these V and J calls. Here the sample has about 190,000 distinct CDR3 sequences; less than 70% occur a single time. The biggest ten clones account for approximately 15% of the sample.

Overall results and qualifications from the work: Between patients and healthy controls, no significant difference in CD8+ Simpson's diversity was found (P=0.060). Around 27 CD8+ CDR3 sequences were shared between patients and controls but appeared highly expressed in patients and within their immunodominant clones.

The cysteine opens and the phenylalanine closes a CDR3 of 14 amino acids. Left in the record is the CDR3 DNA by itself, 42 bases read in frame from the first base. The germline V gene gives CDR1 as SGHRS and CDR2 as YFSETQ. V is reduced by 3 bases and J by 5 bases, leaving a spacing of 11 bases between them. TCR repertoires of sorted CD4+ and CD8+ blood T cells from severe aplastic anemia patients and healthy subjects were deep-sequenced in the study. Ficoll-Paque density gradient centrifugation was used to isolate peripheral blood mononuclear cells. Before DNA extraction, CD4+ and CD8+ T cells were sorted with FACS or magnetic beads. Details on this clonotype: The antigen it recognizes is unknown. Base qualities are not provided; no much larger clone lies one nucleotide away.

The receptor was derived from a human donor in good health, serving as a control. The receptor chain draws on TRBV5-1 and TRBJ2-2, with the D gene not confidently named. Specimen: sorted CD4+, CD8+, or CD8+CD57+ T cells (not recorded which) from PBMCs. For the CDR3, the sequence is CASSSTTGTGELFF. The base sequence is TGCGCCAGCAGCTCCACTACCGGTACCGGGGAGCTGTTTTTT.